This entry concerns a single T cell receptor beta chain. Its antigen is not known. This record belongs to a study of cytomegalovirus exposure and HLA in healthy donors. Overall study findings and caveats: Previously analyzed data showed that most TCR beta V segments were productive at a frequency of about 87% or about 30%.

Primers for the PCR totalled 60 Vbeta and 13 Jbeta. The protocol was immunoSEQ multiplex PCR, while the TCRdb copy is restricted to in-frame clones and leaves out a portion. The table shows about 240,000 clones, with approximately 78% occurring only once. Donors sampled were nominally healthy, though unrecorded immune exposures were likely. Trimming pared 4 bases from V and 0 bases from J, leaving 15 bases between. The CDR3 length is 16 residues. Germline-derived CDR1 and CDR2 are MGHRA and YSYEKL. What was sequenced was PBMCs. The chain recombines TRBV4-1 with TRBJ1-2; D remains unclear. The sequence derives from a boy younger than 18 in good health and CMV-seronegative. Written as DNA, the CDR3 is TGCGCCAGCAGCCTGAAACAGAGTACCTCTAACTATGGCTACACCTTC. Translated, it gives CASSLKQSTSNYGYTF.